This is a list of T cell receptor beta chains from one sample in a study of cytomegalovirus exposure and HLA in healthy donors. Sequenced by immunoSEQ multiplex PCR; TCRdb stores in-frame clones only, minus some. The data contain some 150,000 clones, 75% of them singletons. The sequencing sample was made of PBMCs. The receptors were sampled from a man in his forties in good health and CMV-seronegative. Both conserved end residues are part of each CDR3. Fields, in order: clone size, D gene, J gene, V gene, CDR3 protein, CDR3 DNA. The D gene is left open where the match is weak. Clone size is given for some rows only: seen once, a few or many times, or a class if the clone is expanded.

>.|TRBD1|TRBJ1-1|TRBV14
CASRPQGAANLRTEAFF
TGTGCCAGCAGACCGCAGGGGGCCGCGAATTTGAGGACTGAAGCTTTCTTT
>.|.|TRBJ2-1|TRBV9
CASSGRGFSNEQFF
TGTGCCAGCAGCGGTCGGGGATTCTCCAATGAGCAGTTCTTC
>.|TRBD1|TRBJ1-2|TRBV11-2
CASRLDRGNYGYTF
TGTGCCAGCAGACTCGACAGGGGAAACTATGGCTACACCTTC
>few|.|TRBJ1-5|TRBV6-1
CASSEFTGEGDQPQHF
TGTGCCAGCAGTGAATTCACGGGGGAGGGGGATCAGCCCCAGCATTTT
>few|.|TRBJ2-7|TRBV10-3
CANGQSSYEQYF
TGTGCCAACGGACAGTCCTCCTACGAGCAGTACTTC
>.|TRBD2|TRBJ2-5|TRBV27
CASSPSSGGRETQYF
TGTGCCAGCAGTCCGTCTAGCGGGGGACGAGAGACCCAGTACTTC
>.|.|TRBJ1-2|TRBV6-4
CASSDSVDSPNYGYTF
TGTGCCAGCAGTGACTCGGTGGACAGCCCTAACTATGGCTACACCTTC
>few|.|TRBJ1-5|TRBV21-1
CASGTGCQPQHF
TGTGCCAGCGGGACAGGGTGTCAGCCCCAGCATTTT
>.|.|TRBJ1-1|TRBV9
CASSRGSRAQLRNTEAFF
TGTGCCAGCAGCAGGGGATCTAGGGCTCAACTCCGGAACACTGAAGCTTTCTTT
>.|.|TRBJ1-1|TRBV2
CASSELGKAGPGTEAFF
TGTGCCAGCAGTGAATTGGGCAAGGCGGGGCCGGGGACTGAAGCTTTCTTT
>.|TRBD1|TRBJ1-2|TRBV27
CASSLKGAYGYTF
TGTGCCAGCAGTTTGAAGGGGGCCTATGGCTACACCTTC
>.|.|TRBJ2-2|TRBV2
CASSEVTGSAGELFF
TGTGCCAGCAGTGAAGTCACAGGGTCGGCCGGGGAGCTGTTTTTT
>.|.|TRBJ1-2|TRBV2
CASSPSTGGYTF
TGTGCCAGCAGTCCATCGACGGGGGGCTACACCTTC
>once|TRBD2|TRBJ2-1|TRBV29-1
CSGLAGGINEQFF
TGCAGCGGCCTAGCGGGGGGGATCAATGAGCAGTTCTTC
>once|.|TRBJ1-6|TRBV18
CASSPWGGDNSPLHF
TGTGCCAGCTCACCGTGGGGCGGGGATAATTCACCCCTCCACTTT
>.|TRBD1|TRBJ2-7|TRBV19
CASSVGQPGMEYEQYF
TGTGCCAGTAGTGTGGGACAGCCAGGGATGGAATACGAGCAGTACTTC
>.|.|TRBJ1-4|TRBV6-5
CASSYSTGGVNEKLFF
TGTGCCAGCAGTTACTCGACGGGGGGAGTGAATGAAAAACTGTTTTTT
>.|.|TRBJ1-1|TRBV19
CASSQWWALRAPTEAFF
TGTGCCAGTAGCCAATGGTGGGCTTTAAGAGCCCCAACTGAAGCTTTCTTT
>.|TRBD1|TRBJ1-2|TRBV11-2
CASSLEDRDHYGYTF
TGTGCCAGCAGCTTGGAGGACAGGGATCACTATGGCTACACCTTC
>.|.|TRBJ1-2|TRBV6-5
CASSYSREAWRGYTF
TGTGCCAGCAGTTACTCGAGGGAAGCATGGCGGGGCTACACCTTC
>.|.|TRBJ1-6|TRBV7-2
CASSFSPTIPPLHF
TGTGCCAGCAGCTTCTCGCCTACCATTCCACCCCTCCACTTT
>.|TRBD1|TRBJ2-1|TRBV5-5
CASRLGQLHYNEQFF
TGTGCCAGCAGATTGGGACAGCTACATTATAATGAGCAGTTCTTC